Shown below are 29 T cell receptor beta chains from a single sample sequenced in a study of cytomegalovirus exposure and HLA in healthy donors. Amplification used 60 Vbeta primers and 13 Jbeta primers. Clones were sequenced by immunoSEQ multiplex PCR, and TCRdb holds only the in-frame ones, with some missing. The profile covers about 180,000 clones, with about 80% appearing a single time and 1.4% taken by the ten largest. The specimen sequenced was PBMCs. The receptors were sampled from a young man in good health and CMV-seronegative.

This chain links TRBV5-8 with TRBJ1-2; TRBD1 aligns across 9 bases. Germline V gives CDR1 SGHTS, CDR2 YDEGEE. V dropped 5 bases and J dropped 3; count of bases not matched to a gene: 8. The CDR3 length is 15 residues. The CDR3 loop is CASRLPGQGDYGYTF. The CDR3 DNA follows: TGTGCCAGCAGGCTTCCGGGACAGGGAGACTATGGCTACACCTTC.

The chain joins TRBV29-1 to TRBJ2-5; 7 nucleotides line up with TRBD1. After removal of 6 bases from V and 5 bases from J, the junction contained 9 bases not matched to a gene. This CDR3 contains 13 residues. CDR1 is SQVTM, CDR2 ANQGSEA, per germline. The CDR3 loop is CSVDTGAEETQYF. The CDR3 nucleotides are TGCAGCGTCGATACAGGGGCGGAGGAGACCCAGTACTTC.

This chain links TRBV4-3 with TRBJ1-1, with TRBD1 as a possible D gene (5 bases). V shed 1 base and J shed 1 base, with 10 bases lying between them. The CDR3 has 15 residues. CDR1 is LGHNA, CDR2 YSLEER, per germline. The CDR3 DNA is TGCGCCAGCAGCCAAGTTGACAGACAGAACACTGAAGCTTTCTTT. Encoded protein: CASSQVDRQNTEAFF.

This chain uses TRBV7-9 with TRBJ1-1, with D possibly being TRBD1 (5 bases). Trimming shortened V by 5 bases and J by 5 bases, and 18 bases separated the two germline ends. In germline, CDR1 is SEHNR, CDR2 FQNEAQ (reference sequence). The CDR3 length is 15 residues. The CDR3 bases are TGTGCCAGCAGCCTTCGGGGGGGTAGTAGGACTGAAGCTTTCTTT. Protein sequence: CASSLRGGSRTEAFF.

The chain links TRBV6-6 to TRBJ2-2, with 9 bases that match TRBD1. Germline CDR1 and CDR2: MNHNY and SVGAGI (reference sequence). V lost 4 bases and J lost 4; bases outside the gene matches: 4. CDR3 length: 15 amino acids. The chain's CDR3 is CASSLGQGTTGELFF. The CDR3 DNA is TGTGCCAGCAGTTTAGGACAGGGGACCACCGGGGAGCTGTTTTTT.

The chain carries TRBV10-3 and TRBJ2-5; 12 bases align to TRBD1. The V gene's germline CDR1 is ENHRY and CDR2 SYGVKD. The V segment lost 2 bases and the J segment 11 bases; nucleotides outside the gene matches: 12. The CDR3 contains 16 residues. The CDR3 spells CAISERPGTGGDQQYF. The CDR3 DNA sequence: TGTGCCATCAGTGAGCGACCCGGGACAGGGGGCGACCAGCAGTACTTC.

The chain has TRBV19 and TRBJ1-1; 9 nucleotides match TRBD1. Losses at the gene ends were 8 bases for V and 0 bases for J; bases not matched to a gene: 13. CDR1 and CDR2 from the germline V gene are LNHDA and SQIVND (reference sequence). This CDR3 spans 17 amino acids. The CDR3 here is CASGSTGGITLNTEAFF. CDR3 in DNA: TGTGCCAGTGGCTCGACAGGGGGGATAACCCTGAACACTGAAGCTTTCTTT.

This clone was seen once. The chain uses TRBV15 and TRBJ2-2; 7 positions match TRBD2. This CDR3 contains 20 residues. The germline V gene has CDR1 LNHNV and CDR2 YYDKDF (reference sequence). Trimming took 1 base from V and 3 from J; bases not matched to a gene: 17. The chain's CDR3 is CATSRAWSTREVEDTGELFF. Here the CDR3 DNA reads TGTGCCACCAGCAGAGCCTGGTCGACCCGGGAGGTGGAAGACACCGGGGAGCTGTTTTTT.

The V and J genes are TRBV2 and TRBJ1-4; unclear D gene. CDR3 size: 13 residues. The germline CDR1 and CDR2 sequences are SNHLY and FYNNEI. V was trimmed by 6 bases and J by 5 bases, leaving 10 bases between them. The DNA of the CDR3 is TGTGCCAGCAGCGTACGGTTAAATGAAAAACTGTTTTTT. Translation gives CASSVRLNEKLFF.

This clone was detected only a few times. The V call is TRBV11-2, the J call TRBJ2-3, with D tentatively TRBD1 (6 bases). V lost 4 bases, J lost 0 bases, and 14 bases lay in between. The CDR3 spans 16 residues. CDR1 and CDR2 from the germline V gene are SGHAT and FQNNGV. The CDR3 coding sequence is TGTGCCAGCAGCTCCCACAGGGCAGGGAGCACAGATACGCAGTATTTT. Protein product: CASSSHRAGSTDTQYF.

The V and J genes are TRBV9 and TRBJ2-1, with a tentative D call TRBD2 (5 bases). The V and J ends lost 4 bases and 1 base respectively, with 15 bases between them. This CDR3 contains 16 residues. The germline gives CDR1 SGDLS, CDR2 YYNGEE. CDR3 nucleotides: TGTGCCAGCAGCACATCAACTAGTCGGTCCTACAATGAGCAGTTCTTC. Translating it yields CASSTSTSRSYNEQFF.

The rearrangement links TRBV6-1 to TRBJ1-2; D not certain. Germline-derived CDR1 and CDR2 are MNHNS and SASEGT. Trimming removed 3 bases at V and 8 bases at J, with 13 bases between. CDR3 length: 13 residues. The CDR3 here is CASSEVRSRGYTF. The CDR3 bases are TGTGCCAGCAGTGAGGTTAGGAGTCGGGGCTACACCTTC.

This chain connects TRBV20-1 to TRBJ1-2; TRBD1 matches at 7 bases. V trimming: 3 bases; J trimming: 9 bases; junction bases outside the gene matches: 4. The V gene's germline CDR1 is DFQATT and CDR2 SNEGSKA (reference sequence). The CDR3 contains 11 residues. CDR3 bases: TGCAGTGCTAGTCAGGACAGGAGCTACACCTTC. Translating gives CSASQDRSYTF.

This clone came up a few times. The CDR3 protein is CASSKGDTYEQYF. The CDR3 nucleotides read TGCGCCAGCAGCAAGGGGGACACCTACGAGCAGTACTTC. The chain uses TRBV5-1 and TRBJ2-7; tentatively, D is TRBD1 (6 bases). CDR3 length: 13 residues. The V and J ends lost 4 bases and 2 bases respectively, with 10 bases between them. Germline CDR1 is SGHRS and CDR2 is YFSETQ.

In its sample, this clone was seen a few times. This sequence joins TRBV7-2 and TRBJ1-1; no clear D. CDR1 SGHTA and CDR2 FQGNSA come from the germline V gene. This CDR3 has 13 amino acids. Trimming stripped 5 bases from V and 2 bases from J, with 9 bases between. CDR3 sequence reads: CASSQNRNTEAFF. CDR3 in DNA: TGTGCCAGCAGCCAAAACAGAAACACTGAAGCTTTCTTT.

This chain uses TRBV19 with TRBJ1-1; D is unresolved. V lost 4 bases, J lost 1 base, and 13 bases lay in between. This CDR3 has 15 amino acids. Per germline, CDR1 LNHDA and CDR2 SQIVND (reference sequence). The CDR3 sequence: CASSNPRVWNTEAFF. The CDR3 DNA is TGTGCCAGTAGTAACCCGCGGGTCTGGAACACTGAAGCTTTCTTT.

This chain links TRBV7-9 with TRBJ2-2; weak D call: TRBD1 (7 bases). This CDR3 has 15 residues. V was clipped by 8 bases and J by 5 bases, with 18 bases between them. From germline, CDR1 is SEHNR and CDR2 FQNEAQ (reference sequence). CDR3 DNA sequence: TGTGCCAGCCGTACGGGGGACAGAAGTACCGGGGAGCTGTTTTTT. Amino acid sequence: CASRTGDRSTGELFF. Looking up the rest from reference TRBV7-9 and TRBJ2-2 gives the full variable domain: DTGVSQNPRHKITKRGQNVTFRCDPISEHNRLYWYRQTLGQGPEFLTYFQNEAQLEKSRLLSDRFSAERPKGSFSTLEIQRTEQGDSAMYLCASRTGDRSTGELFFGEGSRLTVL.

CDR3: CASSLGGLQGHEQYF. CDR3 coding DNA: TGTGCCAGCAGCTTAGGGGGCCTCCAGGGCCACGAGCAGTACTTC. The chain is built from TRBV7-9 and TRBJ2-5; a possible D gene is TRBD1 (5 bases). The closer fit of TRBJ2-7 to the DNA end suggests the J call may be wrong. The CDR3 has 15 residues. Germline assignment: CDR1 SEHNR and CDR2 FQNEAQ (reference sequence).

The chain combines TRBV5-1 with TRBJ1-1; 9 bases agree with TRBD1. Per germline, CDR1 SGHRS and CDR2 YFSETQ. The V segment lost 1 base and the J segment 5 bases; nucleotides outside the gene matches: 6. The CDR3 length is 15 residues. The chain's CDR3 is CASSLRTGAGTEAFF. In DNA, the CDR3 is TGCGCCAGCAGCTTGAGGACAGGGGCTGGGACTGAAGCTTTCTTT.

CDR3 region: CASSPTEGEAYGYTF. In nucleotides, the CDR3 is TGTGCCAGCTCACCAACCGAGGGAGAGGCCTATGGCTACACCTTC. The V call is TRBV18, the J call TRBJ1-2; D unresolved. The CDR3 contains 15 residues. Trimming took off 2 bases at V and 4 bases at J, with 14 bases between the two ends. Germline V gene lookup returns CDR1 KGHSH and CDR2 LQKENI. The variable domain in full, with the rest retrieved from reference TRBV18 and TRBJ1-2, is NAGVMQNPRHLVRRRGQEARLRCSPMKGHSHVYWYRQLPEEGLKFMVYLQKENIIDESGMPKERFSAEFPKEGPSILRIQQVVRGDSAAYFCASSPTEGEAYGYTFGSGTRLTVV.

The J gene is TRBJ2-7, the V gene TRBV7-9; 7 bases are a match to TRBD2. CDR1 is SEHNR and CDR2 is FQNEAQ in the germline V gene (reference sequence). Trimming cost V 0 bases and J 3 bases; bases outside gene matches: 2. This CDR3 contains 14 residues. CDR3 coding DNA: TGTGCCAGCAGCTTAGCCGGGACTAACTACGAGCAGTACTTC. Its translation: CASSLAGTNYEQYF.

V and J are TRBV11-2 and TRBJ1-2; 7 positions agree with TRBD1. The CDR3 contains 15 residues. V lost 2 bases and J lost 5; bases outside the gene matches: 8. Germline-derived CDR1 and CDR2 are SGHAT and FQNNGV. The CDR3 protein is CASSLKEGAPYGYTF. CDR3 sequence (DNA): TGTGCCAGCAGCTTAAAGGAGGGGGCGCCTTATGGCTACACCTTC.

The chain recombines TRBV5-1 with TRBJ2-6; D possibly corresponds to TRBD2 (6 bases). Looked up from germline, CDR1 is SGHRS and CDR2 is YFSETQ. Between the trimmed V and J ends, which lost 0 bases and 3 bases, there was a span of 13 bases. There are 17 residues in the CDR3. The chain's CDR3 is CASSLVAGPLGANVLTF. As DNA, the CDR3 is TGCGCCAGCAGCTTGGTGGCGGGACCCCTTGGGGCCAACGTCCTGACTTTC.

This clone occurred a few times. The CDR3 protein is CASSQAPRGSPGYEQFF. The CDR3 nucleotides are TGCGCCAGCAGCCAAGCCCCTCGGGGGAGCCCGGGCTATGAGCAGTTCTTC. The gene calls are TRBV4-3 and TRBJ2-1; D is possibly TRBD2 (6 bases). The CDR3 is 17 amino acids. The ends were cut back, 1 base at V and 8 bases at J, with 21 bases in the middle. Germline V gene sequence: CDR1 LGHNA, CDR2 YSLEER.

The chain couples TRBV18 to TRBJ1-2, with 7 bases fitting TRBD1. Losses at the gene ends were 3 bases for V and 1 base for J; bases not matched to a gene: 2. There are 14 residues in the CDR3. Germline values: CDR1 KGHSH, CDR2 LQKENI. In DNA form, the CDR3 reads TGTGCCAGCTCACCGAACAGGGGTAACTATGGCTACACCTTC. Amino acid sequence: CASSPNRGNYGYTF. The whole variable domain, remainder taken from reference TRBV18 and TRBJ1-2, is NAGVMQNPRHLVRRRGQEARLRCSPMKGHSHVYWYRQLPEEGLKFMVYLQKENIIDESGMPKERFSAEFPKEGPSILRIQQVVRGDSAAYFCASSPNRGNYGYTFGSGTRLTVV.

The chain is built from TRBV7-2 and TRBJ1-1; a possible D gene is TRBD1 (5 bases). This CDR3 region has 14 residues. Looked up from germline, CDR1 is SGHTA and CDR2 is FQGNSA. V was trimmed by 7 bases and J by 2 bases, leaving 14 bases between them. This chain's CDR3 is CASMQGASNTEAFF. The CDR3 DNA follows: TGTGCCAGCATGCAAGGGGCAAGTAACACTGAAGCTTTCTTT.

The chain links TRBV5-1 to TRBJ2-4; the match to TRBD1 covers 11 bases. Germline values: CDR1 SGHRS, CDR2 YFSETQ. The CDR3 covers 17 residues. The ends lost 0 bases at V and 2 bases at J; junction bases unmatched: 4. CDR3 amino acids: CASSLGDRGITKNIQYF. The CDR3, as DNA: TGCGCCAGCAGCTTGGGGGACAGGGGGATTACCAAAAACATTCAGTACTTC.

The rearrangement uses TRBV29-1 and TRBJ2-5; 9 bases line up with TRBD1. The trim removed 4 bases at V and 4 bases at J, leaving 7 bases unmatched. Germline V gene data show CDR1 as SQVTM and CDR2 as ANQGSEA. The CDR3 is 14 amino acids. CDR3 bases: TGCAGCGTTGTAGGGTCGGACAGGGGAGAGACCCAGTACTTC. Residues: CSVVGSDRGETQYF.

This chain uses TRBV18 with TRBJ2-7, with 12 bases fitting TRBD2. The CDR3 is 16 residues long. From germline, CDR1 is KGHSH and CDR2 LQKENI. J was trimmed by 1 base and V by 3 bases; bases with no gene match: 4. CDR3: CASSPQGTSGSYEQYF. The CDR3 nucleotides are TGTGCCAGCTCACCCCAGGGGACTAGCGGGTCCTACGAGCAGTACTTC.